The 28 T cell receptor beta chains in this list originate from one sample, sequenced in a study of blood T cell repertoires in COVID-19. Produced via immunoSEQ multiplex PCR; TCRdb's table is partial and in-frame only. Found here are a few hundred thousand clones, about 92% of them singletons; the top ten hold 3.5% to 4%. Sequencing was done on a sample of peripheral blood. These receptors originate from a woman aged 55-70 years with COVID-19, enrolled during active disease.

The chain uses TRBV10-3 and TRBJ1-2; 10 bases fit TRBD1. Germline V CDR1 and CDR2: ENHRY, SYGVKD. The CDR3 is 15 residues long. With V trimmed by 5 bases and J by 2 bases, 5 bases remained unmatched. The CDR3 is CAISPQTGGNYGYTF. CDR3 coding DNA: TGTGCCATCAGTCCCCAGACAGGGGGCAACTATGGCTACACCTTC.

The J gene is TRBJ2-7, the V gene TRBV5-1; weak D call: TRBD1 (5 bases). The CDR3 is 16 amino acids. V was cut by 5 bases and J by 2 bases, with 20 bases left in between. CDR1 and CDR2 (germline): SGHRS, YFSETQ. The CDR3 coding sequence is TGCGCCAGCAGTCTGGCTGCAGGGTCGATTCCCTACGAGCAGTACTTC. This encodes CASSLAAGSIPYEQYF.

This sequence joins TRBV7-2 and TRBJ1-1, with TRBD1 as a possible D gene (6 bases). V was trimmed by 5 bases and J by 1 base, leaving 8 bases between them. Germline CDR1 and CDR2: SGHTA and FQGNSA. The CDR3 has 13 residues. The CDR3 reads CASSATGNTEAFF. For the CDR3, the DNA is TGTGCCAGCAGCGCGACAGGGAACACTGAAGCTTTCTTT.

CDR3 amino acids: CASSFSQIEGYTF. The CDR3 DNA sequence: TGTGCCAGCAGCTTCTCGCAGATCGAAGGCTACACCTTC. The rearrangement links TRBV7-9 to TRBJ1-2; no clear D gene. The germline V gene encodes CDR1 SEHNR and CDR2 FQNEAQ (reference sequence). V was shortened by 3 bases and J by 8 bases, with 13 bases between the two germline ends. This CDR3 is 13 amino acids long.

The chain is built from TRBV5-4 and TRBJ2-7, with 7 bases fitting TRBD1. The V segment lost 3 bases and the J segment 0 bases; nucleotides outside the gene matches: 9. The CDR3 extends over 16 amino acids. Looked up from germline, CDR1 is SGHNT and CDR2 is YYREEE (reference sequence). Here the CDR3 reads CASSSYRTGLSYEQYF. In nucleotides, the CDR3 is TGTGCCAGCAGCTCTTATCGGACAGGCCTCTCCTACGAGCAGTACTTC.

This chain uses TRBV5-4 with TRBJ2-5, with 15 bases lining up with TRBD2. CDR1 and CDR2 from the germline V gene are SGHNT and YYREEE (reference sequence). V shed 4 bases and J 1 base; nucleotides not matched to a gene: 8. The CDR3 length is 18 residues. CDR3 in DNA: TGTGCCAGCAGCCCGGGCCCGGGACTAGCGGGGGGCCAAGAGACCCAGTACTTC. Encoded protein: CASSPGPGLAGGQETQYF.

The chain has TRBV19 and TRBJ2-7; TRBD1 matches at 8 bases. With V trimmed by 2 bases and J by 2 bases, 11 bases remained unmatched. The germline V gene encodes CDR1 LNHDA and CDR2 SQIVND (reference sequence). The CDR3 totals 17 residues. CDR3 in amino acids: CASSISRRGQGTYEQYF. The CDR3 DNA is TGTGCCAGTAGTATAAGCCGTCGTGGACAGGGCACCTACGAGCAGTACTTC. Based on the CDR3 plus reference TRBV19 and TRBJ2-7, the full variable domain is DGGITQSPKYLFRKEGQNVTLSCEQNLNHDAMYWYRQDPGQGLRLIYYSQIVNDFQKGDIAEGYSVSREKKESFPLTVTSAQKNPTAFYLCASSISRRGQGTYEQYFGPGTRLTVT.

The chain couples TRBV9 to TRBJ2-3; 8 bases match TRBD2. This CDR3 has 15 residues. In germline, CDR1 is SGDLS, CDR2 YYNGEE. V lost 2 bases, J lost 1 base, and 3 bases stayed unmatched. As DNA, the CDR3 is TGTGCCAGCAGCGTCTTCGGGGGGGGCACAGATACGCAGTATTTT. The encoded protein is CASSVFGGGTDTQYF.

V is TRBV28 and J is TRBJ1-2; no clear D. V shed 7 bases and J shed 1 base, with 16 bases lying between them. CDR3 length equals 15 residues. Germline CDR1 and CDR2: MDHEN and SYDVKM. CDR3 DNA: TGTGCCAGCAACCTCGCCGGCGGGAATAACTATGGCTACACCTTC. This codes for CASNLAGGNNYGYTF.

The rearrangement uses TRBV9 and TRBJ1-1; 7 nucleotides align to TRBD1. This CDR3 contains 16 residues. The trim removed 0 bases at V and 3 bases at J, leaving 8 bases unmatched. Germline values: CDR1 SGDLS, CDR2 YYNGEE. The CDR3 sequence: CASSVGQGVFDTEAFF. The CDR3 nucleotides read TGTGCCAGCAGCGTAGGACAGGGAGTTTTTGACACTGAAGCTTTCTTT.

This clone turned up a few times. The CDR3 here is CARQATYEQYF. CDR3 bases: TGTGCCCGCCAGGCCACCTACGAGCAGTACTTC. This chain connects TRBV7-9 to TRBJ2-7; D is ambiguous. Between the trimmed V and J ends, which lost 11 bases and 2 bases, there was a span of 10 bases. The CDR3 runs to 11 residues. Germline-derived CDR1 and CDR2 are SEHNR and FQNEAQ (reference sequence).

J is TRBJ2-7 and V is TRBV27, with 9 nucleotides matching TRBD1. Germline CDR1 is MNHEY and CDR2 is SMNVEV (reference sequence). The CDR3 has 13 amino acids. The J segment lost 4 bases and the V segment lost 7 bases, leaving 5 bases of the junction unmatched. The CDR3 DNA is TGTGCCAGCAAGACAGGGGGACTTTACGAGCAGTACTTC. Residues: CASKTGGLYEQYF.

The rearrangement links TRBV11-1 to TRBJ2-3; unclear D gene. With 5 bases removed from V and 2 bases from J, the gap between germline ends came to 5 bases. Germline CDR1 reads SGHAT; CDR2 reads FQDESV (reference sequence). This CDR3 comprises 12 residues. CDR3 DNA sequence: TGTGCCAGCAGCCCCGTCACAGATACGCAGTATTTT. It encodes CASSPVTDTQYF. Combining the CDR3 with reference TRBV11-1 and TRBJ2-3 gives the whole variable domain EAEVAQSPRYKITEKSQAVAFWCDPISGHATLYWYRQILGQGPELLVQFQDESVVDDSQLPKDRFSAERLKGVDSTLKIQPAELGDSAMYLCASSPVTDTQYFGPGTRLTVL.

This rearrangement joins TRBV10-3 to TRBJ2-7; D unresolved. The CDR3 is 13 residues long. The germline V gene encodes CDR1 ENHRY and CDR2 SYGVKD. The germline V and J ends were trimmed by 4 bases and 0 bases, with 7 bases remaining between them. The CDR3 nucleotides are TGTGCCATCAGTGCTAAGAGCTCCTACGAGCAGTACTTC. This translates into CAISAKSSYEQYF.

J is TRBJ1-6 and V is TRBV6-1; no reliable D call. V was trimmed by 3 bases and J by 9 bases, leaving 12 bases between them. In germline, CDR1 is MNHNS, CDR2 SASEGT. This CDR3 is built from 14 residues. CDR3 sequence: CASSDDDWSSPLHF. The CDR3 nucleotides read TGTGCCAGCAGTGACGACGACTGGAGTTCACCCCTCCACTTT.

V is TRBV6-5 and J is TRBJ1-1; D unresolved. Germline assignment: CDR1 MNHEY and CDR2 SVGAGI. This CDR3 is built from 12 residues. The V end was cut by 7 bases, the J end by 5 bases, with 11 bases between. CDR3 loop: CASNRGLTEAFF. DNA for the CDR3: TGTGCCAGCAACAGAGGGTTGACTGAAGCTTTCTTT.

The chain uses TRBV6-5 and TRBJ1-5; 8 bases map to TRBD1. The CDR3 loop spans 14 amino acids. Germline V lookup: CDR1 MNHEY, CDR2 SVGAGI. Trimming took 6 bases from V and 5 from J; bases not matched to a gene: 6. The CDR3 is CASSRTGFDQPQHF. The DNA of the CDR3 is TGTGCCAGCAGCCGGACAGGGTTCGATCAGCCCCAGCATTTT.

The V gene is TRBV10-3, the J gene TRBJ1-1; D not certain. There are 14 residues in the CDR3. The V end lost 7 bases, the J end lost 4 bases, and 16 bases lay between the germline ends. Germline CDR1 ENHRY, CDR2 SYGVKD. The CDR3 DNA sequence: TGTGCCATCACTCCGGGTTTAAGTGCCACTGAAGCTTTCTTT. Translating gives CAITPGLSATEAFF.

The gene calls are TRBV7-8 and TRBJ1-5, with no clear D. Looked up from germline, CDR1 is SGHVS and CDR2 is FQNEAQ. Trimming pared 3 bases from V and 0 bases from J, leaving 9 bases between. This CDR3 has 15 amino acids. The CDR3 here is CASSLGDYSNQPQHF. CDR3 in DNA: TGTGCCAGCAGCTTGGGTGACTATAGCAATCAGCCCCAGCATTTT. Drawing the rest from reference TRBV7-8 and TRBJ1-5, the complete variable domain is GAGVSQSPRYKVAKRGQDVALRCDPISGHVSLFWYQQALGQGPEFLTYFQNEAQLDKSGLPSDRFFAERPEGSVSTLKIQRTQQEDSAVYLCASSLGDYSNQPQHFGDGTRLSIL.

This chain connects TRBV2 to TRBJ2-6; 9 bases align to TRBD1. The CDR3 extends over 17 amino acids. Per germline, CDR1 SNHLY and CDR2 FYNNEI. With V trimmed by 5 bases and J by 0 bases, 5 bases remained unmatched. The CDR3 spells CASSLGQGISGANVLTF. CDR3 DNA sequence: TGTGCCAGCAGTCTTGGACAGGGGATCTCTGGGGCCAACGTCCTGACTTTC.

The rearrangement joins TRBV5-1 to TRBJ1-1; no firm D call. Germline V lookup: CDR1 SGHRS, CDR2 YFSETQ. Trimming removed 0 bases at V and 9 bases at J, with 9 bases between. This CDR3 is built from 12 residues. In nucleotides, the CDR3 is TGCGCCAGCAGCTTGGACACTAGGAAAGCTTTCTTT. Amino acid sequence: CASSLDTRKAFF.

V is TRBV6-1 and J is TRBJ1-5, with D unclear. This CDR3 has 18 residues. The ends were cut back, 3 bases at V and 0 bases at J, with 18 bases in the middle. CDR1 MNHNS and CDR2 SASEGT come from the germline V gene. The chain's CDR3 is CASSDSRRGLYSNQPQHF. CDR3 DNA: TGTGCCAGCAGTGATAGTCGGCGAGGCCTATATAGCAATCAGCCCCAGCATTTT.

The V and J genes are TRBV3-1 (or the pseudogene TRBV3-2) and TRBJ1-6, with D uncertain. The CDR3 length is 13 residues. Germline lookup yields CDR1 LGHDT and CDR2 YNNKEL (reference sequence). V lost 8 bases, J lost 6 bases, and 11 bases lay in between. CDR3 coding DNA: TGTGCCAGCGCCCGCGTGCTTAATTCACCCCTCCACTTT. Amino acid sequence: CASARVLNSPLHF.

The genes are TRBV19 and TRBJ1-1; 7 bases line up with TRBD1. The CDR3 length is 15 residues. V shed 4 bases, J shed 4 bases, and the junction held 9 bases outside the gene matches. Germline V gives CDR1 LNHDA, CDR2 SQIVND (reference sequence). Here the CDR3 reads CASSTRQGAGTEAFF. CDR3 DNA: TGTGCCAGTAGTACCCGACAGGGAGCGGGCACTGAAGCTTTCTTT.

This rearrangement joins TRBV18 to TRBJ2-1, with D hard to call. V lost 6 bases and J 7 bases, leaving 10 bases between the germline ends. The CDR3 spans 12 residues. Germline CDR1 KGHSH, CDR2 LQKENI. The CDR3 protein is CASSLNQNEQFF. The CDR3 nucleotides read TGTGCCAGCTCCCTAAACCAAAATGAGCAGTTCTTC.

The V gene is TRBV29-1, the J gene TRBJ1-1; 9 bases fit TRBD1. Germline lookup yields CDR1 SQVTM and CDR2 ANQGSEA. V lost 4 bases, J lost 4 bases, and 7 bases stayed unmatched. The CDR3 has 14 residues. CDR3 in DNA: TGCAGCGTTGCTGTACAGGGGGCGGGCACTGAAGCTTTCTTT. Translation: CSVAVQGAGTEAFF. The full variable domain, its missing parts supplied by reference TRBV29-1 and TRBJ1-1, is SAVISQKPSRDICQRGTSLTIQCQVDSQVTMMFWYRQQPGQSLTLIATANQGSEATYESGFVIDKFPISRPNLTFSTLTVSNMSPEDSSIYLCSVAVQGAGTEAFFGQGTRLTVV.

In its sample, this clone was seen once. V and J are TRBV5-1 and TRBJ1-6; perhaps TRBD1 as D (6 bases). Germline-derived CDR1 and CDR2 are SGHRS and YFSETQ. V lost 2 bases and J 8 bases, leaving 8 bases between the germline ends. This CDR3 region has 13 residues. The DNA for the CDR3 is TGCGCCAGCAGCTTTAACAGGGATTCACCCCTCCACTTT. Its translation is CASSFNRDSPLHF.

The chain combines TRBV10-2 with TRBJ2-7; D perhaps matches TRBD2 (6 bases). V lost 7 bases and J 1 base, leaving 11 bases between the germline ends. The CDR3 has 13 residues. The germline V gene encodes CDR1 WSHSY and CDR2 SAAADI. The CDR3 nucleotides read TGCGCCAGCACGACCGGGACTTCCTACGAGCAGTACTTC. This sequence encodes CASTTGTSYEQYF.